The 8 T cell receptor beta chains below were found in one sample sequenced in a study of blood T cell repertoires in COVID-19. TCRdb's table, derived via immunoSEQ multiplex PCR, lists solely in-frame clones and lacks some. The sample shows about 190,000 clones, 80% to 90% of them seen only once. The sequencing sample was made of peripheral blood. The receptors come from a man aged 25-40 years with acute or convalescent COVID-19.

This chain joins TRBV7-9 and TRBJ2-4; D gene uncertain. With 5 bases removed from V and 9 bases from J, the gap between germline ends came to 11 bases. From germline, CDR1 is SEHNR and CDR2 FQNEAQ (reference sequence). CDR3 size: 12 residues. The CDR3: CASSPTRGIQYF. The CDR3 coding sequence is TGTGCCAGCAGCCCGACCCGAGGCATTCAGTACTTC.

This chain joins TRBV6-4 and TRBJ2-7; a possible D gene is TRBD1 (5 bases). CDR1 is MRHNA, CDR2 SNTAGT, per germline. This CDR3 region has 15 residues. V gave up 0 bases and J gave up 5 bases, with 14 bases separating them. This chain's CDR3 is CASSDSLSGAHEQYF. In DNA, the CDR3 is TGTGCCAGCAGTGACTCCCTCAGTGGGGCACACGAGCAGTACTTC.

This clone has only one observation. V is TRBV28 and J is TRBJ1-2; D not certain. The CDR3 sequence is 12 residues long. V was shortened by 2 bases and J by 8 bases, with 9 bases between the two germline ends. The germline V gene has CDR1 MDHEN and CDR2 SYDVKM. In DNA, the CDR3 is TGTGCCAGCAGTTTACCCCGTCGGGGCTACACCTTC. Translating it yields CASSLPRRGYTF.

The gene calls are TRBV28 and TRBJ2-5, with TRBD2 matching over 7 bases. Germline loops: CDR1 MDHEN, CDR2 SYDVKM. Trimming at V came to 3 bases and at J to 5 bases, leaving 9 bases not matched to a gene. The CDR3 runs to 15 residues. Here the CDR3 DNA reads TGTGCCAGCAGTTTCGGGGGAGCGGGGAAGGAGACCCAGTACTTC. Translating gives CASSFGGAGKETQYF.

This sequence joins TRBV25-1 and TRBJ2-5, with D perhaps TRBD1 (5 bases). V lost 3 bases and J 3 bases, leaving 8 bases between the germline ends. Per germline, CDR1 MGHDK and CDR2 SYGVNS. This CDR3 contains 13 residues. CDR3 in amino acids: CASSDQGKETQYF. The CDR3 DNA reads TGTGCCAGCAGTGATCAGGGTAAAGAGACCCAGTACTTC.

The rearrangement joins TRBV28 to TRBJ2-7, with 11 nucleotides matching TRBD1. Unmatched junction bases numbered 6, after V lost 10 bases and J lost 4 bases. Germline lookup yields CDR1 MDHEN and CDR2 SYDVKM. CDR3 length: 13 amino acids. CDR3 sequence: CAIWTGGRYEQYF. The CDR3 DNA is TGTGCCATCTGGACAGGGGGCAGATACGAGCAGTACTTC.

CDR3 sequence reads: CASSLIVEETQYF. Here the CDR3 DNA reads TGTGCCAGCAGCTTAATAGTTGAGGAGACCCAGTACTTC. J is TRBJ2-5 and V is TRBV5-6; D uncertain. This CDR3 region has 13 residues. Per the germline V gene, CDR1 is SGHDT and CDR2 is YYEEEE. V gave up 2 bases and J gave up 5 bases, with 10 bases separating them.

The rearrangement joins TRBV5-1 to TRBJ2-1; tentatively, D is TRBD2 (5 bases). The CDR3 has 15 amino acids. Germline assignment: CDR1 SGHRS and CDR2 YFSETQ. With 4 bases removed from V and 6 bases from J, the gap between germline ends came to 17 bases. CDR3 coding DNA: TGCGCCAGCAGCGGCGGGTTGAGAGGGAGCAATGAGCAGTTCTTC. Protein sequence: CASSGGLRGSNEQFF. The complete variable domain, with remaining parts taken from reference TRBV5-1 and TRBJ2-1, reads KAGVTQTPRYLIKTRGQQVTLSCSPISGHRSVSWYQQTPGQGLQFLFEYFSETQRNKGNFPGRFSGRQFSNSRSEMNVSTLELGDSALYLCASSGGLRGSNEQFFGPGTRLTVL.